This T cell receptor beta chain emerged from a study of graft-versus-host responses after intestinal transplantation. Study-wide findings and caveats: Ileal or blood samples showed some GvH clones first, and such clones were also found in recipient marrow.

Comments on this clone: Its cognate antigen is unknown.

Germline assignment: CDR1 SGHNT and CDR2 YYREEE (reference sequence). The CDR3 spans 13 residues. V lost 1 base and J lost 1, with 5 bases in between. The data were produced by immunoSEQ multiplex PCR, yet TCRdb's version contains in-frame clones alone and is incomplete. The table has 9,500 to 13,000 clones, roughly 92% seen once. The chain joins TRBV5-4 to TRBJ1-2, with D tentatively TRBD1 (5 bases). This TCR was recovered from a human patient who received an intestinal transplant, so some T cells may come from the graft donor. This specimen was PBMCs, taken 40 to 45 days after intestinal transplantation. CDR3 in amino acids: CASSLQGNYGYTF. As DNA, the CDR3 is TGTGCCAGCAGCTTGCAGGGTAACTATGGCTACACCTTC.